This is a list of T cell receptor beta chains from one sample in a study of T cell responses to AZD1222 COVID-19 vaccine. Produced via immunoSEQ multiplex PCR; TCRdb's table is partial and in-frame only. The table includes 120,000 to 150,000 clones, around 90% detected once. The starting material was peripheral blood, obtained on day 0 of MenACWY control vaccination. Receptor source: an adult in good health. Both conserved end residues are part of each CDR3. D genes are given only for firm matches. Clone size appears in some rows only: once, few, many, or a class for an expanded clone.

>once|TRBV19|TRBD1|TRBJ1-1
TGTGCCAGTAGTATAGCGACAGGGGTCATTAACACTGAAGCTTTCTTT
CASSIATGVINTEAFF
>NA|TRBV3-1/TRBV3-2|NA|TRBJ1-4
TGTGCCAGCAGCTCACCGGGGGTGGGTTATGAAAAACTGTTTTTT
CASSSPGVGYEKLFF
>NA|TRBV5-1|NA|TRBJ1-6
TGCGCCAGCAGCTTGGAACCAGGGTCAAGAAATTCACCCCTCCACTTT
CASSLEPGSRNSPLHF
>NA|TRBV30|NA|TRBJ2-7
TGTGCCTGGACCCCAGTCCCGGGCGAGCAGTACTTC
CAWTPVPGEQYF
>NA|TRBV25-1|NA|TRBJ1-2
TGTGCCAGCAGTGGCCAGACTCCGAGAGGCTACACCTTC
CASSGQTPRGYTF
>NA|TRBV2|NA|TRBJ2-7
TGTGCCAGCAGCGAATCCTGGACAGCTAGGGAGCAGTACTTC
CASSESWTAREQYF
>NA|TRBV28|NA|TRBJ2-1
TGTGCCAGCAGTCTGTATCTTTTGGGCGAGCAGTTCTTC
CASSLYLLGEQFF
>NA|TRBV6-7|NA|TRBJ1-1
TGTGCCAGCAGTTACCCCTCCAAGGGCTGGAACACTGAAGCTTTCTTT
CASSYPSKGWNTEAFF
>NA|TRBV30|NA|TRBJ2-5
TGTGCCTGGATTTGGACTACCAAGACCCAGTACTTC
CAWIWTTKTQYF
>NA|TRBV7-9|NA|TRBJ1-1
TGTGCCAGCAGCCCCACGCGCGGAGCGGGCACTGAAGCTTTCTTT
CASSPTRGAGTEAFF
>NA|TRBV3-1/TRBV3-2|TRBD1|TRBJ1-1
TGTGCCAGCAGCCAAAGAGGGGGCTACGGCACTGAAGCTTTCTTT
CASSQRGGYGTEAFF
>NA|TRBV4-2|NA|TRBJ1-3
TGTGCCAGCAGCCAAGATCGACGGGAATCTGGTGGAAACACCATATATTTT
CASSQDRRESGGNTIYF
>NA|TRBV10-3|NA|TRBJ2-7
TGTGCCATCAGTGATGGTCGGTACAGGTCTAGCTCCTACGAGCAGTACTTC
CAISDGRYRSSSYEQYF
>NA|TRBV9|NA|TRBJ1-1
TGTGCCAGCAGCGTAACCCCGGACCAAAACACTGAAGCTTTCTTT
CASSVTPDQNTEAFF
>NA|TRBV28|TRBD1|TRBJ2-7
TGTGCCAGCAGTTCGCCAGGACAGGGCCCTATCTCCTACGAGCAGTACTTC
CASSSPGQGPISYEQYF
>NA|TRBV14|NA|TRBJ2-7
TGTGCCAGCAGCCAAGCCGGGCCTTGGGACGAGCAGTACTTC
CASSQAGPWDEQYF
>NA|TRBV29-1|NA|TRBJ2-2
TGCAGCGTTGGGGAAACCGGGGAGCTGTTTTTT
CSVGETGELFF
>NA|TRBV5-1|NA|TRBJ2-7
TGCGCCAGCAGCCGCGACTCGCCCCCCTCCTACGAGCAGTACTTC
CASSRDSPPSYEQYF
>NA|TRBV7-2|NA|TRBJ1-4
TGTGCCAGCAGCTCAAGGGGTACTAATGAAAAACTGTTTTTT
CASSSRGTNEKLFF
>NA|TRBV9|TRBD1|TRBJ1-6
TGTGCCAGCAGTCTTGACAGGGATAATTCACCCCTCCACTTT
CASSLDRDNSPLHF
>NA|TRBV6-5|NA|TRBJ1-6
TGTGCCAGCAGTTACTTAGGACTATATAATTCACCCCTCCACTTT
CASSYLGLYNSPLHF
>NA|TRBV9|TRBD2|TRBJ2-1
TGTGCCAGCTCCCGAACTAGCGGGGGCTACAATGAGCAGTTCTTC
CASSRTSGGYNEQFF
>NA|TRBV11-2|NA|TRBJ1-1
TGTGCCAGCAGCTTAGCCCCGACAGTGAACACTGAAGCTTTCTTT
CASSLAPTVNTEAFF
>NA|TRBV28|NA|TRBJ1-1
TGTGCCAGCAGTCCGACAGGAGGCACTGAAGCTTTCTTT
CASSPTGGTEAFF
>NA|TRBV6-1|NA|TRBJ1-2
TGTGCCAGCAGTGAAGCGTTGGTGATAAACTATGGCTACACCTTC
CASSEALVINYGYTF
>NA|TRBV2|NA|TRBJ1-6
TGTGCCAGCAGCTTACAGGGCCAGGAGTCACCCCTCCACTTT
CASSLQGQESPLHF
>NA|TRBV5-4|TRBD2|TRBJ2-1
TGTGCCAGCAGCACAGACGGGACTAGCTTTGATGAGCAGTTCTTC
CASSTDGTSFDEQFF
>NA|TRBV19|NA|TRBJ1-6
TGTGCCAGTAGTCCCCGGCCAGGGGATCTTAGGGATAATTCACCCCTCCACTTT
CASSPRPGDLRDNSPLHF
>NA|TRBV2|NA|TRBJ2-3
TGTGCCACCCTTCTGGGTGGAGATACGCAGTATTTT
CATLLGGDTQYF
>NA|TRBV29-1|TRBD2|TRBJ2-3
TGCAGCGTTGATGGGGGGGAGGATACGCAGTATTTT
CSVDGGEDTQYF
>NA|TRBV3-1/TRBV3-2|NA|TRBJ1-1
TGTGCCAGCAGCCAAGGGGGCTCTGAAGCTTTCTTT
CASSQGGSEAFF
>NA|TRBV28|NA|TRBJ1-5
TGTGCCAGCAGTTTTCCCGGCACTAGCAATCAGCCCCAGCATTTT
CASSFPGTSNQPQHF
>NA|TRBV12-3/TRBV12-4|NA|TRBJ1-5
TGTGCCAGCAGACCGGGGGGGGATCAGCCCCAGCATTTT
CASRPGGDQPQHF
>NA|TRBV29-1|NA|TRBJ2-7
TGCAGCGTTGAAGATCTTAGAACCTACGAGCAGTACTTC
CSVEDLRTYEQYF